This T cell receptor beta chain derives from a study of post-analysis software for immune sequencing data. Study outcomes and limitations: TRBV5-6, TRBV5-1 and TRBV20-1 were among five TRBV segments more frequent in patients than controls.

This clonotype was counted only a few times. Antigen specificity is unknown. The germline V gene has CDR1 SGHTA and CDR2 FQGTGA. Trimming cost V 0 bases and J 4 bases, with 9 bases left between them. This CDR3 spans 14 amino acids. Prepared TCR beta cDNA libraries contained unique molecular identifiers. TCRdb re-called the PCR reads through MiXCR, storing one row per CDR3 protein. The table lists some 500,000 distinct CDR3 sequences, less than 45% of them singletons. This TCR derives from a girl aged 5 to 17 with multiple sclerosis. The sample comprised blood. V usage is TRBV7-3 and J usage is TRBJ1-1, with D unclear. The CDR3 region has the DNA TGTGCCAGCAGCTTAACAGGATATGGCACTGAAGCTTTCTTT. It specifies CASSLTGYGTEAFF.